This entry is about one T cell receptor (beta chain). This sample is part of a study of blood T cell repertoires in COVID-19. The wider study: From T cells, B-cell-depleted T cells, or PBMCs came the material, which was cDNA or gDNA.

CDR3 length: 17 residues. CDR1 and CDR2 from the germline V gene are LGHNA and YSLEER. V was shortened by 0 bases and J by 2 bases, with 14 bases between the two germline ends. Source study methods: The assay estimated nucleated cells by amplifying reference gene primers. Produced via immunoSEQ multiplex PCR; TCRdb's table is partial and in-frame only. V, J and clone size are taken as reported in that table, and D and trimming were inferred from the DNA itself. Counted here are roughly 180,000 clones, about three quarters occurring once; the ten biggest clones make up about 9%. This TCR was recovered from a woman aged 45-59 years with active or convalescent COVID-19. What was sequenced was peripheral blood. The chain combines TRBV4-3 with TRBJ2-1; perhaps TRBD1 as D (6 bases). The CDR3 protein is CASSQDRTVLTYNEQFF. The CDR3 DNA is TGCGCCAGCAGCCAAGATAGGACAGTCCTCACCTACAATGAGCAGTTCTTC.